This passage covers 5 T cell receptor beta chains from one sample sequenced in a study of cytomegalovirus exposure and HLA in healthy donors. Amplification used 60 Vbeta primers and 13 Jbeta primers. The table came from immunoSEQ multiplex PCR; TCRdb's copy has only in-frame clones and leaves some out. The sample lists 130,000 or so clones, roughly 83% occurring once. Sequencing was carried out using PBMCs. These receptors originate from a man aged 35-49 years in good health and CMV-seronegative.

The rearrangement links TRBV7-9 to TRBJ2-2, with 7 positions matching TRBD1. The V gene's germline CDR1 is SEHNR and CDR2 FQNEAQ (reference sequence). The CDR3 covers 15 residues. The V segment lost 4 bases and the J segment 3 bases; nucleotides outside the gene matches: 5. The CDR3 sequence is CASSSRQGDTGELFF. In nucleotides, the CDR3 is TGTGCCAGCAGCTCCCGGCAGGGGGACACCGGGGAGCTGTTTTTT. Full variable domain (remainder filled in from reference TRBV7-9 and TRBJ2-2): DTGVSQNPRHKITKRGQNVTFRCDPISEHNRLYWYRQTLGQGPEFLTYFQNEAQLEKSRLLSDRFSAERPKGSFSTLEIQRTEQGDSAMYLCASSSRQGDTGELFFGEGSRLTVL.

This rearrangement joins TRBV7-9 to TRBJ2-2, with D hard to call. This CDR3 has 15 amino acids. Germline CDR1 reads SEHNR; CDR2 reads FQNEAQ (reference sequence). V lost 2 bases and J lost 2, with 9 bases in between. The CDR3 loop is CASSLINSNTGELFF. The CDR3 region has the DNA TGTGCCAGCAGCTTAATTAACTCTAACACCGGGGAGCTGTTTTTT.

The V call is TRBV6-6, the J call TRBJ2-3, with D perhaps TRBD1 (5 bases). The germline V gene has CDR1 MNHNY and CDR2 SVGAGI (reference sequence). Trimming cost V 2 bases and J 6 bases, with 15 bases left between them. CDR3 size: 15 residues. The CDR3 DNA reads as TGTGCCAGCAGTTACCCGGGCCAGGGTGCCGATACGCAGTATTTT. It encodes CASSYPGQGADTQYF.

This chain uses TRBV9 with TRBJ1-1; tentative D call: TRBD1 (5 bases). V lost 1 base and J lost 5, with 9 bases in between. Germline loops: CDR1 SGDLS, CDR2 YYNGEE. This CDR3 spans 13 amino acids. CDR3 DNA: TGTGCCAGCAGCGTACAGGGTTGGACTGAAGCTTTCTTT. Amino acids: CASSVQGWTEAFF.

As for this clone: One junction end disagrees with the germline gene, perhaps due to a read error. The V call is TRBV4-1, the J call TRBJ2-7; 7 nucleotides align to TRBD1. This CDR3 is built from 12 residues. CDR1 and CDR2 (germline): MGHRA, YSYEKL. CDR3 coding DNA: TGCGTCAGCAGCCAACAGGGGTCCGAGCAGTACTTC. This codes for CVSSQQGSEQYF.